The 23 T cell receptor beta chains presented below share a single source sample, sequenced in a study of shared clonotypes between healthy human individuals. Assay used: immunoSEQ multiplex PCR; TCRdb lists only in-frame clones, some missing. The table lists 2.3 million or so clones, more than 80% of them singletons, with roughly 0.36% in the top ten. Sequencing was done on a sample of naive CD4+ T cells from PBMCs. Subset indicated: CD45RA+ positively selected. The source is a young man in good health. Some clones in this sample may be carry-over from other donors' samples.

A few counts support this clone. Here the CDR3 DNA reads TGTGCCAGTAGTTCGACAGGGCCCGAGCAGTACTTC. It specifies CASSSTGPEQYF. The chain uses TRBV19 and TRBJ2-7; 7 nucleotides line up with TRBD1. Germline-derived CDR1 and CDR2 are LNHDA and SQIVND (reference sequence). With 5 bases clipped from V and 6 bases from J, the junction kept 4 bases outside the gene matches. This CDR3 has 12 amino acids.

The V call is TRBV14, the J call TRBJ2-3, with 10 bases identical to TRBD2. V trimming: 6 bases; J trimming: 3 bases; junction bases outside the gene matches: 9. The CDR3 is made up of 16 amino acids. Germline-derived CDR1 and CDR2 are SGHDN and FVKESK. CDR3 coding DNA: TGTGCCAGCAGTCCGGGACTAGCGCAGGGAACAGATACGCAGTATTTT. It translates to CASSPGLAQGTDTQYF.

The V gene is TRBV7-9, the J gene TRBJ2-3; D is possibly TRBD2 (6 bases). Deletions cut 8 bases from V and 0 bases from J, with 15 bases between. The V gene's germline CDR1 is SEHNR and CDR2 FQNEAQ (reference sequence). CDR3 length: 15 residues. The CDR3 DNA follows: TGTGCCAGCCCTGAATCCGGGAGCAGCACAGATACGCAGTATTTT. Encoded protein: CASPESGSSTDTQYF.

The CDR3 spells CASSPPGGFDQPQHF. As DNA, the CDR3 is TGTGCCAGCAGCCCTCCGGGGGGATTTGATCAGCCCCAGCATTTT. This rearrangement joins TRBV7-2 to TRBJ1-5; perhaps TRBD1 as D (5 bases). The CDR3 extends over 15 amino acids. Between the trimmed V and J ends, which lost 5 bases and 5 bases, there was a span of 16 bases. CDR1 SGHTA and CDR2 FQGNSA come from the germline V gene.

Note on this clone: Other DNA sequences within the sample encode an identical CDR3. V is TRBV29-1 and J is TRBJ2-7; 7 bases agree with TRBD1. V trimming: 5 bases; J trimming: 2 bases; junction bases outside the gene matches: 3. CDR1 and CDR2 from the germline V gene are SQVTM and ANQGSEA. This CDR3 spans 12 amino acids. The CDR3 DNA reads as TGCAGCGTTAGGACAGGAACCTACGAGCAGTACTTC. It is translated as CSVRTGTYEQYF.

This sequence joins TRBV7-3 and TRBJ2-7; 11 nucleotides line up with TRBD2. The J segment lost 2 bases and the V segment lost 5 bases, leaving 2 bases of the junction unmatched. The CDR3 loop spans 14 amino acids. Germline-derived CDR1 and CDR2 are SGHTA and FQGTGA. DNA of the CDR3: TGTGCCAGCAGCAGACTAGCGGGGACCTACGAGCAGTACTTC. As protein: CASSRLAGTYEQYF.

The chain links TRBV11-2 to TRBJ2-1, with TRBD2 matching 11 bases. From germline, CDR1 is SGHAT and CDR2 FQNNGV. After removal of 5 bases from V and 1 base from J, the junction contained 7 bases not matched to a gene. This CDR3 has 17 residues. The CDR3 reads CASSPRTSGPSYNEQFF. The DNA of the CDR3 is TGTGCCAGCAGCCCCAGGACTAGCGGGCCTTCCTACAATGAGCAGTTCTTC.

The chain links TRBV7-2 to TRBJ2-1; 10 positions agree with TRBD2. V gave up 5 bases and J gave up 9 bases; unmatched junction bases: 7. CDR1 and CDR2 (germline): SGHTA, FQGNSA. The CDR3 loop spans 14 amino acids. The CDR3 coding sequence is TGTGCCAGCAGCCTGGGGACTAGCGCTTCTGAGCAGTTCTTC. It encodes CASSLGTSASEQFF.

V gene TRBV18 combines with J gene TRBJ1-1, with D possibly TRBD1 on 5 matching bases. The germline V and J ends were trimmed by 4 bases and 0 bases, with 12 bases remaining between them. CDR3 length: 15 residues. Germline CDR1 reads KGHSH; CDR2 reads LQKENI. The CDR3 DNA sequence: TGTGCCAGCTCACAGCTCGACAGTATGAACACTGAAGCTTTCTTT. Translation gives CASSQLDSMNTEAFF. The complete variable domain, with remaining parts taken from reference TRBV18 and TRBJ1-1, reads NAGVMQNPRHLVRRRGQEARLRCSPMKGHSHVYWYRQLPEEGLKFMVYLQKENIIDESGMPKERFSAEFPKEGPSILRIQQVVRGDSAAYFCASSQLDSMNTEAFFGQGTRLTVV.

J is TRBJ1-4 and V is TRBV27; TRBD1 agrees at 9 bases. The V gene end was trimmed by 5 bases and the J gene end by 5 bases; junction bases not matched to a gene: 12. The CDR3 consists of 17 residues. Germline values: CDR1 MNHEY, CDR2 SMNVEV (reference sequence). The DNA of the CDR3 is TGTGCCAGCAGTCCCTTTCCAACAGGGGGCCCGAATGAAAAACTGTTTTTT. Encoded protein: CASSPFPTGGPNEKLFF.

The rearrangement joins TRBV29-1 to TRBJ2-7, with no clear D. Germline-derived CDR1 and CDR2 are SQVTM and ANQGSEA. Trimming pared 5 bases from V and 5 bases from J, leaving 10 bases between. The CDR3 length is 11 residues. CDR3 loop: CSVSNFDEQYF. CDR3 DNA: TGCAGCGTTAGTAACTTTGACGAGCAGTACTTC.

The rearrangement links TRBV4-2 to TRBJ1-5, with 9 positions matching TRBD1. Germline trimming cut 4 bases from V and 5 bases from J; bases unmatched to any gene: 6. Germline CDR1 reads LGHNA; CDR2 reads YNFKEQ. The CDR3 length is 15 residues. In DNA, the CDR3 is TGTGCCAGCAGCCGCAATACAGGGGGCGATCAGCCCCAGCATTTT. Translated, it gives CASSRNTGGDQPQHF.

The CDR3 here is CASSESRLAGRDTQYF. The CDR3 nucleotides read TGTGCCAGCAGTGAATCGAGACTAGCGGGAAGGGATACGCAGTATTTT. V and J are TRBV25-1 and TRBJ2-3; 11 nucleotides match TRBD2. V dropped 1 base and J dropped 6; count of bases not matched to a gene: 6. From germline, CDR1 is MGHDK and CDR2 SYGVNS. The CDR3 covers 16 residues.

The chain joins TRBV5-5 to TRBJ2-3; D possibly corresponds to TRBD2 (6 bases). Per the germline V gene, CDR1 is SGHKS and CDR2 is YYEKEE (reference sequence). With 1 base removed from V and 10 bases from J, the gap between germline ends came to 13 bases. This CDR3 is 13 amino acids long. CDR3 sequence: CASSLSDPGAQYF. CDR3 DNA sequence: TGTGCCAGCAGCTTGTCAGACCCGGGGGCGCAGTATTTT.

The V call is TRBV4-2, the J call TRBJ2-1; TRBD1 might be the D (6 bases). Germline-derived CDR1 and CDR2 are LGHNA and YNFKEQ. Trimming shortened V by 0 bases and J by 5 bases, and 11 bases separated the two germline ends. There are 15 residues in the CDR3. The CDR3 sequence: CASSQDQGTDNEQFF. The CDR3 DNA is TGTGCCAGCAGCCAAGATCAGGGGACCGACAATGAGCAGTTCTTC.

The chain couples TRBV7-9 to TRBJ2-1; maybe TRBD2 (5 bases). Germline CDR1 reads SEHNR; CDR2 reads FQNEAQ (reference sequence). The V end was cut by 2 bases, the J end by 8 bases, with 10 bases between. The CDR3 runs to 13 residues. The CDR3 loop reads CASSLHSGDEQFF. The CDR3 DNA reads TGTGCCAGCAGCTTACACTCCGGGGATGAGCAGTTCTTC.

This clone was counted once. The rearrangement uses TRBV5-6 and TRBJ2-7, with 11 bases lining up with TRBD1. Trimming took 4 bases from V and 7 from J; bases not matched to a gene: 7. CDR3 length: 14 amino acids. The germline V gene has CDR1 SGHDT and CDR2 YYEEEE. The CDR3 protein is CASSTGQGAREQYF. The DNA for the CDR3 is TGTGCCAGCAGCACCGGACAGGGGGCTCGAGAGCAGTACTTC.

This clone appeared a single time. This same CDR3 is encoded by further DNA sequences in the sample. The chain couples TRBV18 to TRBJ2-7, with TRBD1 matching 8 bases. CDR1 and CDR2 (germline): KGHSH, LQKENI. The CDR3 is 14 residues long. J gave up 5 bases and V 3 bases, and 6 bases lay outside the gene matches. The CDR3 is CASSPGQGNHEQYF. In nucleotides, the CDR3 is TGTGCCAGCTCACCTGGACAGGGTAACCACGAGCAGTACTTC.

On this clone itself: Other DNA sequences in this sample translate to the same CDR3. The CDR3 sequence: CASSAPGQGNQPQHF. Written as DNA, the CDR3 is TGTGCCAGCAGCGCACCGGGACAGGGAAACCAGCCCCAGCATTTT. The chain is built from TRBV28 and TRBJ1-5, with 9 bases aligning to TRBD1. The CDR3 is made up of 15 amino acids. J was trimmed by 7 bases and V by 6 bases; bases with no gene match: 10. Germline V lookup: CDR1 MDHEN, CDR2 SYDVKM.

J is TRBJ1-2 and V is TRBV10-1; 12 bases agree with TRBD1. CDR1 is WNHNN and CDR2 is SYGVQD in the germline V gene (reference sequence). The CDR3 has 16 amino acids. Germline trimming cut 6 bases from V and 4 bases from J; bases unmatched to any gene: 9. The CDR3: CASSEGTGGAGYGYTF. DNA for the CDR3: TGCGCCAGCAGCGAAGGGACAGGGGGCGCAGGCTATGGCTACACCTTC.

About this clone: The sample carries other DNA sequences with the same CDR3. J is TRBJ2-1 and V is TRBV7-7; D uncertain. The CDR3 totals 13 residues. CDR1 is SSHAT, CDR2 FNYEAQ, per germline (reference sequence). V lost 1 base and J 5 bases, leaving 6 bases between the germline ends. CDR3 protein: CASSLGRDNEQFF. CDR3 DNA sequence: TGTGCCAGCAGCTTAGGCAGAGACAATGAGCAGTTCTTC.

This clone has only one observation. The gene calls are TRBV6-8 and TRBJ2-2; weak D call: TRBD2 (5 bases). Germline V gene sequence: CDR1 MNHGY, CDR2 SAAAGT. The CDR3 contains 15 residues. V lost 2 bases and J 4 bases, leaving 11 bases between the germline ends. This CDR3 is CASSYVGRGTGELFF. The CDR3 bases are TGTGCCAGCAGTTACGTGGGCCGGGGCACCGGGGAGCTGTTTTTT.

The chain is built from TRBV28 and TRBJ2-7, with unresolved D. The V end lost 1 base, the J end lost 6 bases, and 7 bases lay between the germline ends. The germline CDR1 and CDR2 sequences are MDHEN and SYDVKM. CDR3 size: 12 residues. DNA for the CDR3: TGTGCCAGCAGTTTATTGGGTCTCGAGCAGTACTTC. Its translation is CASSLLGLEQYF.